The source of this TCR beta chain is a study of radiotherapy plus CTLA-4 blockade in lung cancer. At the level of the study: Disease control was seen in 25% to 40% of patients, objective responses in roughly 19%.

V lost 1 base, J lost 4 bases, and 4 bases stayed unmatched. This CDR3 region has 15 residues. Looked up from germline, CDR1 is SGHTA and CDR2 is FQGTGA. Sequenced by immunoSEQ multiplex PCR; TCRdb stores in-frame clones only, minus some. The sample contains 12,000 or so clones, around 84% of which appear only once. The sequence came from a human donor with non-small cell lung cancer that progressed on radiotherapy plus ipilimumab. The sample was peripheral blood, taken from a patient treated with radiotherapy plus ipilimumab. The chain combines TRBV7-3 with TRBJ2-5, with TRBD2 matching over 9 bases. In nucleotides, the CDR3 is TGTGCCAGCAGCTTAAGCGGGGGGGCCGGAGAGACCCAGTACTTC. It is translated as CASSLSGGAGETQYF.